This T cell receptor beta chain stems from a study of shared clonotypes between healthy human individuals. Points from the study as a whole: Naive subsets tended to show greater estimated richness than memory subsets.

Produced via immunoSEQ multiplex PCR; TCRdb's table is partial and in-frame only. The data hold hundreds of thousands of clones, with 96% observed a single time. In the case of this clone: Its antigen is unknown.

With V trimmed by 1 base and J by 10 bases, 3 bases remained unmatched. Germline loops: CDR1 SEHNR, CDR2 FQNEAQ (reference sequence). This CDR3 is 13 amino acids long. The naive CD8 population came from CD45RO-negative cells selected for CCR7, without terminally differentiated effector memory CD45RA+ cells. The chain combines TRBV7-9 with TRBJ2-7; the match to TRBD1 covers 11 bases. The sequenced sample was naive CD8+ T cells sorted from blood. The receptor comes from a woman under 40 in good health. The CDR3 DNA follows: TGTGCCAGCAGCTTAGAGGGGACAGGGGGACAGTACTTC. It translates to CASSLEGTGGQYF.